This T cell receptor beta chain emerged from a study of T cell repertoires in cytomegalovirus infection. The germline gives CDR1 SGHVS, CDR2 FQNEAQ. The length of the CDR3 is 13 residues. Study outcomes and limitations: People with CMV and the relevant HLA were identified by cumulative public TCR beta family frequency.

TCRdb redid the calling of the reads with MiXCR, one entry per CDR3 protein. The sample yields under 150,000 distinct CDR3 sequences, roughly a quarter seen once. This clonotype was counted ten times or more. As yet, its antigen is unknown. The sequenced material came from PBMCs, sequenced either directly or after in vitro stimulation (not recorded which). The chain combines TRBV7-8 with TRBJ2-3; 8 nucleotides match TRBD2. The receptor's source is a human donor in good health (CMV status not recorded). Some clones in this sample may be carry-over from other donors' samples. CDR3: CGVAGRVTDTQYF. In DNA form, the CDR3 reads TGTGGCGTAGCGGGGCGGGTCACAGATACGCAGTATTTT. The full variable domain, in which reference TRBV7-8 and TRBJ2-3 provide the parts outside the CDR3, is GAGVSQSPRYKVAKRGQDVALRCDPISGHVSLFWYQQALGQGPEFLTYFQNEAQLDKSGLPSDRFFAERPEGSVSTLKIQRTQQEDSAVYLCGVAGRVTDTQYFGPGTRLTVL.